The clone carrying this T cell receptor beta chain was seen only once. Antigen unknown. V was clipped by 3 bases and J by 0 bases, with 12 bases between them. The germline V gene has CDR1 SGHKS and CDR2 YYEKEE (reference sequence). CDR3 size: 16 residues. This sample is drawn from a study of shared clonotypes between healthy human individuals. Study-level points and caveats: Memory subsets generally showed smaller estimated richness than naive subsets did. Sequencing depth was expected to affect clonotype sharing among donors.

Sequencing used immunoSEQ multiplex PCR; TCRdb keeps in-frame clones, though not all of them. This table holds some 1.5 million clones, approximately 98% found once. The sample was naive CD4+ T cells sorted from blood. Indicated subset: CD45RA+ positively selected. The sequence was collected from a man aged 25-45 years in good health. The chain recombines TRBV5-5 with TRBJ2-2; D uncertain. CDR3 DNA sequence: TGTGCCAGCAGCTATCTTCCCAGATCGAACACCGGGGAGCTGTTTTTT. Translated: CASSYLPRSNTGELFF.